A selection of T cell receptor beta chains follows, all from one sample in a study of cytomegalovirus exposure and HLA in healthy donors. This table comes from immunoSEQ multiplex PCR, and its TCRdb copy is limited to in-frame clones, with some not included. Of around 120,000 clones in the sample, around 76% were seen once. Source material: PBMCs. The receptors originated from a man aged 60-69 years in good health and CMV-seropositive. CDR3s include the opening cysteine and the closing phenylalanine or tryptophan. The order of the fields is J gene, D gene, V gene, clone size, CDR3 DNA, CDR3 protein. The D gene is left open where the match is weak. Not all rows give a size; the values are once, few, many and, for expanded clones, a class.

>TRBJ1-4|-|TRBV15|-
TGTGCCACCAGCAGAGATCCCCCGGAAAAACTGTTTTTT
CATSRDPPEKLFF
>TRBJ1-5|TRBD1|TRBV10-3|-
TGTGCCATCAGCCGGGACAGAGTCAATCAGCCCCAGCATTTT
CAISRDRVNQPQHF
>TRBJ1-1|-|TRBV11-1|once
TGTGCCAGCAGCTCAGGACACCCGAACACTGAAGCTTTCTTT
CASSSGHPNTEAFF
>TRBJ1-1|-|TRBV12-5|few
TGTGCTAGTGGTCGTGAAGGAGATCCGAACACTGAAGCTTTCTTT
CASGREGDPNTEAFF
>TRBJ1-1|TRBD1|TRBV7-9|-
TGTGCCAGCAGCTTAGCCGCCTCGACAGGGAGAGACACTGAAGCTTTCTTT
CASSLAASTGRDTEAFF
>TRBJ2-1|TRBD2|TRBV7-2|-
TGTGCCAGCAGCCCCAGGACTAGCCGGAGCTCCTACAATGAGCAGTTCTTC
CASSPRTSRSSYNEQFF
>TRBJ2-3|TRBD2|TRBV30|-
TGTGCCTGGAGTGTAGCGGGACCCGATCCCCCCCATACGCAGTATTTT
CAWSVAGPDPPHTQYF
>TRBJ2-1|TRBD2|TRBV5-1|-
TGCGCCAGCAGCTTGGAGCTAGCGGGGGGGGGAAATGAGCAGTTCTTC
CASSLELAGGGNEQFF
>TRBJ1-5|-|TRBV6-1|once
TGTGCCAGCAGTGAAGCGATCAGGGACAATCAGCCCCAGCATTTT
CASSEAIRDNQPQHF
>TRBJ2-1|TRBD1|TRBV29-1|few
TGCAGCGCTCGTCAAGCCATGGGACAGGGGAATGAGCAGTTCTTC
CSARQAMGQGNEQFF
>TRBJ2-6|-|TRBV18|few
TGTGCCAGCTCACCAGGGCAAGGGGCCAACGTCCTGACTTTC
CASSPGQGANVLTF
>TRBJ2-7|TRBD1|TRBV9|-
TGTGCCAGCAGCGGCCGGGACAGCTCCTACGAGCAGTACTTC
CASSGRDSSYEQYF
>TRBJ2-3|TRBD2|TRBV7-3|once
TGTGCCAGCAGCTTATCCCTAGCGGGAGGCCCAGATACGCAGTATTTT
CASSLSLAGGPDTQYF
>TRBJ2-1|-|TRBV5-1|-
TGCGCCAGCAGCTTGGATATCCGGGACACCAACAATGAGCAGTTCTTC
CASSLDIRDTNNEQFF
>TRBJ2-7|-|TRBV13|-
TGTGCCAGCAGCTTAGGGTCCTACTACGAGCAGTACTTC
CASSLGSYYEQYF
>TRBJ1-2|-|TRBV6-6|-
TGTGCCAGCAGTCCGACAGCTAGTTACTATGGCTACACCTTC
CASSPTASYYGYTF
>TRBJ1-5|-|TRBV28|few
TGTGCCAGCACCCCCGGGGGGTCTGAGGTAGGCAATCAGCCCCAGCATTTT
CASTPGGSEVGNQPQHF
>TRBJ1-6|-|TRBV10-3|-
TGTGCCATCAGAGAAACGGGGGGCATTAATTCACCCCTCCACTTT
CAIRETGGINSPLHF
>TRBJ2-7|TRBD1|TRBV5-4|-
TGTGCCAGCAGCTCCCGGGACAGGGGTAACTACGAGCAGTACTTC
CASSSRDRGNYEQYF
>TRBJ2-3|-|TRBV11-2|-
TGTGCCAGCAGCTTAGATCAGAAAGATACGCAGTATTTT
CASSLDQKDTQYF
>TRBJ1-1|-|TRBV29-1|-
TGCAGCGTGGCGACAGGTATGAACACTGAAGCTTTCTTT
CSVATGMNTEAFF
>TRBJ2-1|-|TRBV9|-
TGTGCCAGCAGCGTAGGGGGGCCAGGGACCAATGAGCAGTTCTTC
CASSVGGPGTNEQFF
>TRBJ2-7|-|TRBV7-2|-
TGTGCCAGCAGCTTAGCGCGCCGGGAGCAGTACTTC
CASSLARREQYF
>TRBJ2-2|TRBD1|TRBV2|once
TGTGCCAGCAGCGACAGGGGGCTGAACGGGGAGCTGTTTTTT
CASSDRGLNGELFF
>TRBJ2-3|TRBD2|TRBV5-1|-
TGCGCCAGCAGCTTGGACCTGGCGGGAGGGTCGACAGATACGCAGTATTTT
CASSLDLAGGSTDTQYF
>TRBJ2-7|-|TRBV4-2|-
TGTGCCAGCAGCCAAGAGCGGACCTACGAGCAGTACTTC
CASSQERTYEQYF
>TRBJ2-7|-|TRBV21-1|-
TGTGCCAGCAGCAAATTCGGGGGAGCCTCCTACGAGCAGTACTTC
CASSKFGGASYEQYF
>TRBJ2-7|TRBD1|TRBV15|-
TGTGCCACCAGCAGAGATACAGGGACAGGGGGTTTTCACGAGCAGTACTTC
CATSRDTGTGGFHEQYF
>TRBJ2-7|TRBD2|TRBV7-2|few
TGTGCCAGCAGCCTGGGGAGCGGGGGCTACGAGCAGTACTTC
CASSLGSGGYEQYF
>TRBJ2-1|TRBD2|TRBV15|-
TGTGCCACCAGCAGTCCCCAAACACTAGCGGGGGTGCAGGATGAGCAGTTCTTC
CATSSPQTLAGVQDEQFF
>TRBJ2-7|TRBD2|TRBV5-1|-
TGCGCCAGCAGCTTCCTGGGACTAGGATTAAACGAGCAGTACTTC
CASSFLGLGLNEQYF
>TRBJ1-2|-|TRBV7-9|-
TGTGCCAGCAGCTTAGCGCGGGGGGGTACCTATGGCTACACCTTC
CASSLARGGTYGYTF
>TRBJ1-2|TRBD1|TRBV4-1|-
TGCGCCAGCAGCCAAGATCCCGGGACAGGGAGCTATGGCTACACCTTC
CASSQDPGTGSYGYTF
>TRBJ2-5|-|TRBV29-1|once
TGCAGCGTTTCGGAGGCCCCGGAGACCCAGTACTTC
CSVSEAPETQYF